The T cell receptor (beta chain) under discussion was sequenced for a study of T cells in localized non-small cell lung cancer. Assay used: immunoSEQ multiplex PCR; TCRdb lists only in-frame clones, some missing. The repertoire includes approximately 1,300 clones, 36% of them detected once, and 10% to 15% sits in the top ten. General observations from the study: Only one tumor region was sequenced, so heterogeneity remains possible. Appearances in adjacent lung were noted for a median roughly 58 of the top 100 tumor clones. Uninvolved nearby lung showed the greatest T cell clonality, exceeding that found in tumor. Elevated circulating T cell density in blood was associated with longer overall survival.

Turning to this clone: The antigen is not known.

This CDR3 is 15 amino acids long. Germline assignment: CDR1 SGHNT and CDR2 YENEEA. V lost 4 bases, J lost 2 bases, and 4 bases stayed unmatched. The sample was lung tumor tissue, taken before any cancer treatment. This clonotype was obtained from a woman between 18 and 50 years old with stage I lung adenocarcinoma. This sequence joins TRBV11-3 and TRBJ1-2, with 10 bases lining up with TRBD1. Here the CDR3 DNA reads TGTGCCAGCAGCTCGAGGGACAGGGGAAACTATGGCTACACCTTC. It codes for CASSSRDRGNYGYTF.